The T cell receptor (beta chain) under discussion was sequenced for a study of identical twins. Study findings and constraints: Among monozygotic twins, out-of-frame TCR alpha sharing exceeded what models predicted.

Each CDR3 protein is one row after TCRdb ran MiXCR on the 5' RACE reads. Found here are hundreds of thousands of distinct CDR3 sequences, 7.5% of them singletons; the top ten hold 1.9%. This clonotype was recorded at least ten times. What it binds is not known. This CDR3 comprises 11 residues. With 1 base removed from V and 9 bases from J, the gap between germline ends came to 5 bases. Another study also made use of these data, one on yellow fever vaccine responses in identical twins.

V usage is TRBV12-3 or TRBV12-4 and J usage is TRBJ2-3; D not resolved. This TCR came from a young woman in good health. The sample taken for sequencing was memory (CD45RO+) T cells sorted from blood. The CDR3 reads CASSLVFTQYF. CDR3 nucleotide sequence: TGTGCCAGCAGTTTAGTGTTCACGCAGTATTTT.